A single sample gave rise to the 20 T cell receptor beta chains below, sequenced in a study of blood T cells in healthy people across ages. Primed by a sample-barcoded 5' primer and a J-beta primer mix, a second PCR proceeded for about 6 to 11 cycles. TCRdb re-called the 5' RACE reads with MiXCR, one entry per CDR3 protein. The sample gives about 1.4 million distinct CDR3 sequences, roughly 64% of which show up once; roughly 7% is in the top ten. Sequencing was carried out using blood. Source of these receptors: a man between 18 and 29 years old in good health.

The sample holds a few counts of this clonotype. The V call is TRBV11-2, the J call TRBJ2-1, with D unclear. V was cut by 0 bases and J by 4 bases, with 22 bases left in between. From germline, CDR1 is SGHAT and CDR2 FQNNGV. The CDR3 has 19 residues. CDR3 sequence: CASSLDLLGTNLPYNEQFF. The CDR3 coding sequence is TGTGCCAGCAGCTTAGATCTGCTCGGAACAAACCTTCCATACAATGAGCAGTTCTTC.

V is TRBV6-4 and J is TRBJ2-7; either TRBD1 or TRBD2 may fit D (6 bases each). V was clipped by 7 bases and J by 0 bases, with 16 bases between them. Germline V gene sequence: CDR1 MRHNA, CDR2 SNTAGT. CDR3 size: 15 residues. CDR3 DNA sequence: TGTGCCAGCAAGGGACTCTGGACAGCCTCCTACGAGCAGTACTTC. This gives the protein CASKGLWTASYEQYF.

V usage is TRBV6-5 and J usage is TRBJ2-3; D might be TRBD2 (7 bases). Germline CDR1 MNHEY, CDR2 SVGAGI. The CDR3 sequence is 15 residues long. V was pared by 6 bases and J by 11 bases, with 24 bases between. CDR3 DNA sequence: TGTGCCAGCAGAGGACTAGGATCAAGACAGGACATGCAGTATTTT. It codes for CASRGLGSRQDMQYF.

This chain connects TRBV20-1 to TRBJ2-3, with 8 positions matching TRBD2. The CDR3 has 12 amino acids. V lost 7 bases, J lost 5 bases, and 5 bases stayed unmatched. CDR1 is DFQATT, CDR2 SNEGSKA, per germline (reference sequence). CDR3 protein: CSETGGQDTQYF. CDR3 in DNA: TGCAGTGAGACGGGAGGGCAAGATACGCAGTATTTT.

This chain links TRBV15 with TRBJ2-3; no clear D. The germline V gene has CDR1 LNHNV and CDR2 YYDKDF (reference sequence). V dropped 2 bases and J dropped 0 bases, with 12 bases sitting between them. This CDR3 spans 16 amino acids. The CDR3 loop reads CATSRTAAPSTDTQYF. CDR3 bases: TGTGCCACCAGCAGAACGGCAGCGCCTAGCACAGATACGCAGTATTTT.

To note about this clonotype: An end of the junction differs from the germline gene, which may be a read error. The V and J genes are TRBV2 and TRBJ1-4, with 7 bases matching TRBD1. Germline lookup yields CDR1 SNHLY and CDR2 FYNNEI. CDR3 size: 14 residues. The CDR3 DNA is TGCGCCAGCAGGGGACAGTACAATAAGGAAAAGCTGTTTTTT. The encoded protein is CASRGQYNKEKLFF. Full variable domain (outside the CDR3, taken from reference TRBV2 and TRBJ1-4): EPEVTQTPSHQVTQMGQEVILRCVPISNHLYFYWYRQILGQKVEFLVSFYNNEISEKSEIFDDQFSVERPDGSNFTLKIRSTKLEDSAMYFCASRGQYNKEKLFFGSGTQLSVL.

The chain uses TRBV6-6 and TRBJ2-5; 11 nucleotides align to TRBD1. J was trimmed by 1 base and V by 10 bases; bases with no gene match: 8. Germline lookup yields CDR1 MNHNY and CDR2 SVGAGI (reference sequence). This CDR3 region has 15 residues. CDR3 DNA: TGTGCCACCGTGGGACAGGGGGTGCCCCAAGAGACCCAGTACTTC. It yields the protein CATVGQGVPQETQYF.

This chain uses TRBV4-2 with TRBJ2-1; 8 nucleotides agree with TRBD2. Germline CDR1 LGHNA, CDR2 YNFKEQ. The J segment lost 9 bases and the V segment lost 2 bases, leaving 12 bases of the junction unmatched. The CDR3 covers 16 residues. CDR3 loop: CASSQSPLAGDSEQFF. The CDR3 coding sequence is TGTGCCAGCAGCCAATCTCCCCTAGCGGGTGACAGTGAGCAGTTCTTC.

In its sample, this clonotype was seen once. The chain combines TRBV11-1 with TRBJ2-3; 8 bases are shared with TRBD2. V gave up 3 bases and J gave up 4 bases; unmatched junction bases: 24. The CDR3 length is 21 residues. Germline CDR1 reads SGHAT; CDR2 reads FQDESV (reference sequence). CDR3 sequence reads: CASSFRTGGTCAVRGADTQYF. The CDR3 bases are TGTGCCAGCAGCTTTAGGACGGGAGGGACTTGCGCAGTCAGGGGCGCAGATACGCAGTATTTT.

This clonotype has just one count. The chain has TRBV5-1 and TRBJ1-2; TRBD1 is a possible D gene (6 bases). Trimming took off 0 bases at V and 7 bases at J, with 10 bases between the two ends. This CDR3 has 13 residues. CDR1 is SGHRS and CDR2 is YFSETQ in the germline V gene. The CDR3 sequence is CASSLDRVSGYTF. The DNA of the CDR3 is TGCGCCAGCAGCTTGGACAGGGTTAGTGGCTACACCTTC.

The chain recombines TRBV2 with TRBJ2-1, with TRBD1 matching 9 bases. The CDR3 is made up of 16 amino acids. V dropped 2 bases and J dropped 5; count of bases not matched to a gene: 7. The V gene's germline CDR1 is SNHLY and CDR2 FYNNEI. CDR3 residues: CASSEKRQGVNNEQFF. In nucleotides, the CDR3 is TGTGCCAGCAGTGAAAAGAGACAGGGGGTAAACAATGAGCAGTTCTTC.

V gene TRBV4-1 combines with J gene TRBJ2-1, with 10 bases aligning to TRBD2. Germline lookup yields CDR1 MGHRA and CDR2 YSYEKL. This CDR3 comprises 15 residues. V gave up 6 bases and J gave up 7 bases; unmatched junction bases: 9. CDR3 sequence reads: CASSNLAGEKNEQFF. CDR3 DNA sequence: TGCGCCAGCAGTAACCTAGCGGGAGAGAAAAATGAGCAGTTCTTC.

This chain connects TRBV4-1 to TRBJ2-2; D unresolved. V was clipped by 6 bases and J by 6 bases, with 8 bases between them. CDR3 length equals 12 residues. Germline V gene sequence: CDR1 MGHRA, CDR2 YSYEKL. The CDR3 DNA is TGCGCCAGCAGGCCCCTTTCCGGGGAGCTGTTTTTT. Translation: CASRPLSGELFF.

CDR3: CSVVQGADSYNEQYF. In nucleotides, the CDR3 is TGCAGCGTAGTACAGGGGGCCGACAGCTACAATGAGCAGTACTTC. The V and J genes are TRBV29-1 and TRBJ2-7, with 9 bases aligning to TRBD1. CDR1 is SQVTM, CDR2 ANQGSEA, per germline. Trimming at V came to 6 bases and at J to 7 bases, leaving 16 bases not matched to a gene. This CDR3 comprises 15 residues.

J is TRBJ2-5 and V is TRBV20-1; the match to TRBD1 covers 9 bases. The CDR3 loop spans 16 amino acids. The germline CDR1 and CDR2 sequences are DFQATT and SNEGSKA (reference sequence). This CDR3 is CSAARTGESHQETQYF. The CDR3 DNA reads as TGCAGCGCCGCCCGGACAGGGGAAAGTCACCAAGAGACCCAGTACTTC.

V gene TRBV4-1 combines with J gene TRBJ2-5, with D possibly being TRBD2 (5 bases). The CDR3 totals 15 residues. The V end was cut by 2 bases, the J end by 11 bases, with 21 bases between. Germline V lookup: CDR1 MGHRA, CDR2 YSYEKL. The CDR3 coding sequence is TGCGCCAGCAGCCAACACACTGGCGGGTACAATGAGCAGTACTTC. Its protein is CASSQHTGGYNEQYF.

As DNA, the CDR3 is TGTGCTAGTGGCACGGGATCTTTGAACACTGAAGCTTTCTTT. This codes for CASGTGSLNTEAFF. This chain joins TRBV12-5 and TRBJ1-1; no definite D call. From germline, CDR1 is LGHNT and CDR2 FRNRAP. V was shortened by 6 bases and J by 0 bases, with 11 bases between the two germline ends. The length of the CDR3 is 14 residues.

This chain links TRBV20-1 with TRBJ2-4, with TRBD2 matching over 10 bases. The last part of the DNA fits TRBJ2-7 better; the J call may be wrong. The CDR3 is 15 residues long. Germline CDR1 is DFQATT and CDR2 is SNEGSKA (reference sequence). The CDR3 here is CSAQPGLAFSYEQYF. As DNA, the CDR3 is TGCAGTGCCCAGCCGGGACTAGCGTTTTCCTACGAGCAGTACTTC.

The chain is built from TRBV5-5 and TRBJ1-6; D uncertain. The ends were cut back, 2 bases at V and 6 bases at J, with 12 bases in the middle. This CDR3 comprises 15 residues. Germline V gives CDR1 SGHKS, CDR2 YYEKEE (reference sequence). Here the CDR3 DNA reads TGTGCCAGCAGCTTAACTACAGAGAGTAATTCACCCCTCCACTTT. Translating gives CASSLTTESNSPLHF. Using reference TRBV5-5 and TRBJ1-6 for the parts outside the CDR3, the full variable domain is DAGVTQSPTHLIKTRGQQVTLRCSPISGHKSVSWYQQVLGQGPQFIFQYYEKEERGRGNFPDRFSARQFPNYSSELNVNALLLGDSALYLCASSLTTESNSPLHFGNGTRLTVT.

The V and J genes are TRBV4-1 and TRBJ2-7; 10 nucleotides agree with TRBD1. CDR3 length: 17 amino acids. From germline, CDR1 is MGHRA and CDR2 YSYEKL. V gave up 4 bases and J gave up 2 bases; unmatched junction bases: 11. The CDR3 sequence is CASSLSRTGGIPYEQYF. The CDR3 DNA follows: TGCGCCAGCAGCCTTTCACGGACAGGGGGTATCCCCTACGAGCAGTACTTC.